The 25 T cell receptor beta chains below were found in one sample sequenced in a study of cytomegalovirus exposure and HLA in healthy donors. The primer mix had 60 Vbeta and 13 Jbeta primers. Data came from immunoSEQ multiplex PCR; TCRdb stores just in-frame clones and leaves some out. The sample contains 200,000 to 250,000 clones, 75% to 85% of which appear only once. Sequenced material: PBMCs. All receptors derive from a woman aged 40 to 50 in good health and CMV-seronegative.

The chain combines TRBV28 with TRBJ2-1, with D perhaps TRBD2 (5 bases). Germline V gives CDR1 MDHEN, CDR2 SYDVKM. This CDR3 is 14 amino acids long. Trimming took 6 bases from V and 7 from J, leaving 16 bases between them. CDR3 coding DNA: TGTGCCAGCAGGGTATCCATACCGGGAAATGAGCAGTTCTTC. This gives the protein CASRVSIPGNEQFF.

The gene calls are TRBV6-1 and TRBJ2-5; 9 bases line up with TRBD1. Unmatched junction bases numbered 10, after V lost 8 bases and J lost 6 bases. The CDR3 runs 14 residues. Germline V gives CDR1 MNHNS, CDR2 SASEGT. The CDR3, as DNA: TGTGCCAGCTATACCGGACAGGGGTTGAAGACCCAGTACTTC. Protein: CASYTGQGLKTQYF.

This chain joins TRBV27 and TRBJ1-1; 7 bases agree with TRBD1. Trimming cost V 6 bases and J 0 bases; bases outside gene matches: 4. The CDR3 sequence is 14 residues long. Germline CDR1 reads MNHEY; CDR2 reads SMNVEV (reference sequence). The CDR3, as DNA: TGTGCCAGCAGCCTGACAGGGTTGAACACTGAAGCTTTCTTT. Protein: CASSLTGLNTEAFF.

The CDR3 DNA is TGTGCCAGCAGCCAGACTAGCGGGGCTACCGGTGAGCAGTTCTTC. Protein sequence: CASSQTSGATGEQFF. The chain uses TRBV7-6 and TRBJ2-1, with 11 bases aligning to TRBD2. V lost 5 bases and J lost 9; bases outside the gene matches: 9. The CDR3 is 15 residues long. Germline assignment: CDR1 SGHVS and CDR2 FNYEAQ.

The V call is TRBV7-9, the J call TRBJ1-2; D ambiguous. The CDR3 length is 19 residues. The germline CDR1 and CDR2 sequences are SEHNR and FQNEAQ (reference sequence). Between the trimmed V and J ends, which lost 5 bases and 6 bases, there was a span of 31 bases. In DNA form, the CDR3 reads TGTGCCAGCAGCCCACCCCCTATCCGAGGGCTCGGGCCAAATCATGGCTACACCTTC. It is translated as CASSPPPIRGLGPNHGYTF.

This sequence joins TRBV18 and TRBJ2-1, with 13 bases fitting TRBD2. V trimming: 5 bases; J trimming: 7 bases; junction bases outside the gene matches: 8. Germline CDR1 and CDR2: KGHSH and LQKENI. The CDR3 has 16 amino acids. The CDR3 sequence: CASSAGLAGALNEQFF. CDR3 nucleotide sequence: TGTGCCAGCTCAGCCGGACTAGCGGGAGCCTTAAATGAGCAGTTCTTC.

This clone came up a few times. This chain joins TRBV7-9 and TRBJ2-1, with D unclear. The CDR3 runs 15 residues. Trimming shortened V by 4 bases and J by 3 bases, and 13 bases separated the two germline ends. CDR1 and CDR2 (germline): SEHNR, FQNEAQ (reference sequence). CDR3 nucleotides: TGTGCCAGCAGCTCGCCTATCATCAACTACAATGAGCAGTTCTTC. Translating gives CASSSPIINYNEQFF. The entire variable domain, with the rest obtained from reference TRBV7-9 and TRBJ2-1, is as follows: DTGVSQNPRHKITKRGQNVTFRCDPISEHNRLYWYRQTLGQGPEFLTYFQNEAQLEKSRLLSDRFSAERPKGSFSTLEIQRTEQGDSAMYLCASSSPIINYNEQFFGPGTRLTVL.

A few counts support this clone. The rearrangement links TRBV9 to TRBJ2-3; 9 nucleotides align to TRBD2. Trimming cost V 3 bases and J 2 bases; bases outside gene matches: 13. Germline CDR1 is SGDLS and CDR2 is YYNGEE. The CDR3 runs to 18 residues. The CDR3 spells CASSDNKGLAGNTDTQYF. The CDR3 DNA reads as TGTGCCAGCAGCGACAACAAGGGACTAGCAGGAAACACAGATACGCAGTATTTT.

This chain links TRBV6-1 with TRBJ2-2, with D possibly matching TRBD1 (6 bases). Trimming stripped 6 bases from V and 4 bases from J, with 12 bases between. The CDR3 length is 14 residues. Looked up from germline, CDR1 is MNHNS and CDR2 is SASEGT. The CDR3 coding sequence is TGTGCCAGCAGAGAACCAGGGGTCACCGGGGAGCTGTTTTTT. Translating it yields CASREPGVTGELFF.

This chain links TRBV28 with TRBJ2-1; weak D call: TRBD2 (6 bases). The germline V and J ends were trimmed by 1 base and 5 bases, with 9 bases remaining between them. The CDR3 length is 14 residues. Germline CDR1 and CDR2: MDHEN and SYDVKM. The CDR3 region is CASSLYGSNNEQFF. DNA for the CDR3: TGTGCCAGCAGTTTATACGGGAGCAACAATGAGCAGTTCTTC.

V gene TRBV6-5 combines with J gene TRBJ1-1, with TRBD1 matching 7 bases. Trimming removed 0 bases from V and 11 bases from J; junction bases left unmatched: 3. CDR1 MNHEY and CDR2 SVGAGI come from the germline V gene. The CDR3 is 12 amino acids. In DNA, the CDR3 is TGTGCCAGCAGTTACTCCGGACAGGTTGCTTTCTTT. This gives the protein CASSYSGQVAFF.

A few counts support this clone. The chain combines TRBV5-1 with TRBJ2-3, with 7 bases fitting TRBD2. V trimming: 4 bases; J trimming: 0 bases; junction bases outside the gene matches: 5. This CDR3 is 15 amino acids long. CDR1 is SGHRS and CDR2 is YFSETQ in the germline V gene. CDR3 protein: CASSRGGTSTDTQYF. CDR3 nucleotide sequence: TGCGCCAGCAGCCGCGGGGGAACTAGCACAGATACGCAGTATTTT. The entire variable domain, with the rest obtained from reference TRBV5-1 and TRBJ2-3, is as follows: KAGVTQTPRYLIKTRGQQVTLSCSPISGHRSVSWYQQTPGQGLQFLFEYFSETQRNKGNFPGRFSGRQFSNSRSEMNVSTLELGDSALYLCASSRGGTSTDTQYFGPGTRLTVL.

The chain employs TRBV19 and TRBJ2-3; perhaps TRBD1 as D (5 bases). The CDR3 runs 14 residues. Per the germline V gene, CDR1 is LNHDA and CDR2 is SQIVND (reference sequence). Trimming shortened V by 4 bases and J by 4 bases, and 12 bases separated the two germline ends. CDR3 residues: CASSTREVADTQYF. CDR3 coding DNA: TGTGCCAGTAGTACCAGGGAAGTTGCAGATACGCAGTATTTT.

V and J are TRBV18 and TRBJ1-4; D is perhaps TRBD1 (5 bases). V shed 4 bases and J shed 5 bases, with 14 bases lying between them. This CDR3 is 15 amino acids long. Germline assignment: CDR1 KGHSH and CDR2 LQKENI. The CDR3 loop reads CASSLSTAKNEKLFF. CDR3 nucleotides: TGTGCCAGCTCACTCTCGACAGCGAAGAATGAAAAACTGTTTTTT.

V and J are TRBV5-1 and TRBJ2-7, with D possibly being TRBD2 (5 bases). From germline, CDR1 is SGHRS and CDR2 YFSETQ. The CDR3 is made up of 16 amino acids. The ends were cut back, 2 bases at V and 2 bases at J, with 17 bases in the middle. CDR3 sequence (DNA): TGCGCCAGCAGCTTTAATCTCGTGGGAGTACCCTACGAGCAGTACTTC. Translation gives CASSFNLVGVPYEQYF.

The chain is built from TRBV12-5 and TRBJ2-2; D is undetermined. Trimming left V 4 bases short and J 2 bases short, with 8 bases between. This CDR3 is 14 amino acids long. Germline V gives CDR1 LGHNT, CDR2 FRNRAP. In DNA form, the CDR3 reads TGTGCTAGTGGTTATGGCAGAAACACCGGGGAGCTGTTTTTT. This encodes CASGYGRNTGELFF.

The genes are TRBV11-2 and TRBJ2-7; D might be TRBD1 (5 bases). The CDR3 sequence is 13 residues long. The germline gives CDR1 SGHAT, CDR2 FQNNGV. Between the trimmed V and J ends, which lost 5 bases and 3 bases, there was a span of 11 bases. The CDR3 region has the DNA TGTGCCAGCAGCGTATTTGACAGCTACGAGCAGTACTTC. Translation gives CASSVFDSYEQYF.

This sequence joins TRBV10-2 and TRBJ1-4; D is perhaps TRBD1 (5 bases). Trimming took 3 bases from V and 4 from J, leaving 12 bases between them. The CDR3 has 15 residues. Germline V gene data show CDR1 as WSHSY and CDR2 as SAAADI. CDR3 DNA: TGCGCCAGCAGTGACCTGAGCAGGGTTAATGAAAAACTGTTTTTT. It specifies CASSDLSRVNEKLFF.

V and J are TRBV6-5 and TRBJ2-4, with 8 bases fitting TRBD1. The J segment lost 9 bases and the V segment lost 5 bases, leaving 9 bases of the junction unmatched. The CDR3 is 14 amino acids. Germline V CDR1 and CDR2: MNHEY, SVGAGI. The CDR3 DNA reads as TGTGCCAGCAGTCTACAGGGGGTAGGGAGCATTCAGTACTTC. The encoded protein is CASSLQGVGSIQYF.

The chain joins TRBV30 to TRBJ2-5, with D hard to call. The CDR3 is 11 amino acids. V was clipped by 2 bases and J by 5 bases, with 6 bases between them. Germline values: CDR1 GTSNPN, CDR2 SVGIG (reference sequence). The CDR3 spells CAWSTWETQYF. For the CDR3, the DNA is TGTGCCTGGAGTACTTGGGAGACCCAGTACTTC.

The CDR3 loop reads CASSLAEEMNTEAFF. CDR3 DNA sequence: TGTGCCAGCAGCTTAGCAGAGGAGATGAACACTGAAGCTTTCTTT. V usage is TRBV7-9 and J usage is TRBJ1-1; D not resolved. CDR1 is SEHNR and CDR2 is FQNEAQ in the germline V gene (reference sequence). Trimming left V 0 bases short and J 0 bases short, with 8 bases between. This CDR3 contains 15 residues.

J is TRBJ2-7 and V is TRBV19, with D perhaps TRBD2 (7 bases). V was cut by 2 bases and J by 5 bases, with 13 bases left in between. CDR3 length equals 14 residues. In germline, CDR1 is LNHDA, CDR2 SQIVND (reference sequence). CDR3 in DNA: TGTGCCAGTAGTATATTGGGGGGGCTCGACGAGCAGTACTTC. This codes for CASSILGGLDEQYF.

CDR3 in DNA: TGTGCCAGCAGTGATTCGGGGACTCTCGGTTACGAGCAGTACTTC. It specifies CASSDSGTLGYEQYF. The rearrangement joins TRBV2 to TRBJ2-7, with D possibly TRBD2 on 6 matching bases. Deletions cut 3 bases from V and 4 bases from J, with 16 bases between. The germline gives CDR1 SNHLY, CDR2 FYNNEI. The CDR3 extends over 15 amino acids.

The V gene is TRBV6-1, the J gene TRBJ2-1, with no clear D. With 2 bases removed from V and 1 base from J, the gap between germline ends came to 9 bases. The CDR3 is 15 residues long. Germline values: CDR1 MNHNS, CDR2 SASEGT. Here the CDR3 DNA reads TGTGCCAGCAGTGAAAAGGCGGATTCCTACAATGAGCAGTTCTTC. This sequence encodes CASSEKADSYNEQFF.

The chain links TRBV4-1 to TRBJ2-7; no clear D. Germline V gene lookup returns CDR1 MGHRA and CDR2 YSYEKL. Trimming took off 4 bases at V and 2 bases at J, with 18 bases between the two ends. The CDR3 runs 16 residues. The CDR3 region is CASSPAANLLAYEQYF. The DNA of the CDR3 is TGCGCCAGCAGCCCCGCAGCGAACTTATTGGCCTACGAGCAGTACTTC.